These 9 T cell receptor beta chains originate from one sample sequenced in a study of T cells in Graves' hyperthyroidism and ophthalmopathy. RNA transcripts yielded amplified TCR beta CDR3 regions. Using the HTBI primer set, a first-round RT-PCR was run on the TCR CDR3. TCRdb recomputed calls from the multiplex PCR reads with MiXCR, one row per CDR3 protein. The repertoire holds fewer than 700,000 distinct CDR3 sequences, approximately 17% seen once, with 15% to 20% in the top ten. The specimen sequenced was blood. All receptors derive from a woman between 18 and 29 years old with Graves' ophthalmopathy.

This clonotype was seen at least ten times. The chain carries TRBV4-3 and TRBJ2-7; perhaps TRBD2 as D (5 bases). Per the germline V gene, CDR1 is LGHNA and CDR2 is YSLEER. The germline V and J ends were trimmed by 4 bases and 6 bases, with 16 bases remaining between them. The CDR3 has 14 amino acids. DNA for the CDR3: TGCGCCAGCAGCCCCCGGGCCGTTGAGGGCGAGCAGTACTTC. Its protein is CASSPRAVEGEQYF.

This clonotype occurred many times. The chain combines TRBV18 with TRBJ2-5, with 8 bases lining up with TRBD1. V shed 4 bases and J 9 bases; nucleotides not matched to a gene: 10. Per germline, CDR1 KGHSH and CDR2 LQKENI. This CDR3 comprises 14 residues. The CDR3 bases are TGTGCCAGCTCACACCGGACAGGGCCGGAGGCCCAGTACTTC. This gives the protein CASSHRTGPEAQYF.

This clonotype was detected ten times or more. This sequence joins TRBV6-2 or TRBV6-3 and TRBJ1-5; TRBD1 aligns across 12 bases. This CDR3 region has 18 residues. CDR1 is MNHEY, CDR2 SVGEGT, per germline. Trimming took 5 bases from V and 6 from J; bases not matched to a gene: 14. CDR3 bases: TGTGCCAGCAGTACCCGGGACAGGGGGCGTATTTTTCCTCAGCCCCAGCATTTT. Translated, it gives CASSTRDRGRIFPQPQHF.

This clonotype was found many times. This CDR3 reads CASSYSGGGYGDTEAFF. DNA for the CDR3: TGTGCCAGCAGTTACAGTGGAGGGGGCTACGGGGACACTGAAGCTTTCTTT. The chain recombines TRBV6-5 with TRBJ1-1, with 7 bases fitting TRBD1. The length of the CDR3 is 17 residues. The germline gives CDR1 MNHEY, CDR2 SVGAGI. The ends lost 2 bases at V and 3 bases at J; junction bases unmatched: 12.

This clonotype was seen at least ten times. The chain recombines TRBV7-2 with TRBJ2-7; a possible D gene is TRBD1 (5 bases). The CDR3 is made up of 12 amino acids. Trimming stripped 4 bases from V and 5 bases from J, with 9 bases between. From germline, CDR1 is SGHTA and CDR2 FQGNSA. CDR3 DNA sequence: TGTGCCAGCAGCTACCTAGGGGACGAGCAGTACTTC. It specifies CASSYLGDEQYF.

This clonotype was seen at least ten times. V and J are TRBV28 and TRBJ2-2; the D gene could be TRBD1 or TRBD2 (7 bases each). The V gene lost 9 bases and the J gene lost 6 bases, with 29 bases spanning the gap. The CDR3 runs to 18 residues. The germline CDR1 and CDR2 sequences are MDHEN and SYDVKM. CDR3 loop: CASWSRQGGIEGSGELFF. The CDR3 DNA is TGTGCCAGTTGGAGTCGACAGGGAGGGATCGAGGGGTCCGGGGAGCTGTTTTTT.

This clonotype was found many times. The J gene is TRBJ2-7, the V gene TRBV28; the D is unclear. There are 13 residues in the CDR3. The germline gives CDR1 MDHEN, CDR2 SYDVKM. V shed 3 bases and J shed 3 bases, with 9 bases lying between them. The CDR3 is CASSFDPIYEQYF. In DNA, the CDR3 is TGTGCCAGCAGTTTCGATCCGATCTACGAGCAGTACTTC.

In its sample, this clonotype was seen many times. The V call is TRBV20-1, the J call TRBJ1-6; 7 bases map to TRBD1. CDR3 length: 13 residues. Germline V gives CDR1 DFQATT, CDR2 SNEGSKA (reference sequence). The trim removed 6 bases at V and 7 bases at J, leaving 6 bases unmatched. CDR3: CSAKGQENSPLHF. Here the CDR3 DNA reads TGCAGTGCCAAAGGACAGGAAAATTCACCCCTCCACTTT.

The sample holds many counts of this clonotype. The V and J genes are TRBV5-5 and TRBJ1-2; no clear D gene. Germline-derived CDR1 and CDR2 are SGHKS and YYEKEE (reference sequence). The CDR3 extends over 17 amino acids. Trimming removed 1 base from V and 7 bases from J, with 23 bases in between. This CDR3 is CASSLFLVQPSDGGYTF. The CDR3 nucleotides are TGTGCCAGCAGCTTGTTCCTAGTACAGCCAAGTGACGGTGGCTACACCTTC. The full variable domain, in which reference TRBV5-5 and TRBJ1-2 provide the parts outside the CDR3, is DAGVTQSPTHLIKTRGQQVTLRCSPISGHKSVSWYQQVLGQGPQFIFQYYEKEERGRGNFPDRFSARQFPNYSSELNVNALLLGDSALYLCASSLFLVQPSDGGYTFGSGTRLTVV.